These 27 T cell receptor beta chains were sequenced from one sample in a study of pediatric ulcerative colitis. Using immunoSEQ multiplex PCR, the repertoire was profiled, and TCRdb retains in-frame clones only, with some absent. The table lists 30,000 or so clones, about four fifths of them singletons, with approximately 4% in the top ten. The sequencing sample was made of blood. These TCRs come from a boy aged 5-17 years with severe ulcerative colitis.

In its sample, this clone was seen once. This chain links TRBV30 with TRBJ1-3, with 10 bases matching TRBD1. This CDR3 region has 14 residues. The V segment lost 7 bases and the J segment 4 bases; nucleotides outside the gene matches: 7. Germline CDR1 is GTSNPN and CDR2 is SVGIG (reference sequence). DNA of the CDR3: TGTGCCTCCGGACAGGGGGTCTCCGGAAACACCATATATTTT. This gives the protein CASGQGVSGNTIYF.

Points on this clone: Germline and junction disagree at one end, which may indicate a read error. The chain recombines TRBV5-1 with TRBJ1-4; D is unresolved. Germline V CDR1 and CDR2: SGHRS, YFSETQ. There are 16 residues in the CDR3. CDR3 in amino acids: CASRGATSTTNEKLFF. The CDR3 DNA follows: TGCGCCAGCAGAGGAGCGACCTCCACAACTAACGAAAAACTGTTTTTT.

The chain combines TRBV30 with TRBJ2-3; D is unresolved. CDR1 and CDR2 (germline): GTSNPN, SVGIG (reference sequence). The CDR3 runs to 14 residues. The V and J ends lost 0 bases and 2 bases respectively, with 9 bases between them. The CDR3 sequence: CAWSVRLSTDTQYF. The CDR3 DNA follows: TGTGCCTGGAGTGTACGACTTTCCACAGATACGCAGTATTTT.

The chain is built from TRBV19 and TRBJ1-5; tentatively, D is TRBD1 (5 bases). This CDR3 has 15 residues. From germline, CDR1 is LNHDA and CDR2 SQIVND (reference sequence). The V gene lost 9 bases and the J gene lost 0 bases, with 15 bases spanning the gap. CDR3 in DNA: TGTGCCAGCCTCCCGACAGCAGATAGCAATCAGCCCCAGCATTTT. Its translation: CASLPTADSNQPQHF.

This clone was detected only once. The V and J genes are TRBV7-6 and TRBJ2-1; 7 bases map to TRBD2. Trimming removed 5 bases from V and 2 bases from J; junction bases left unmatched: 9. CDR1 is SGHVS and CDR2 is FNYEAQ in the germline V gene. This CDR3 has 16 residues. The DNA of the CDR3 is TGTGCCAGCAGCGACCGACTAGCCTCCCCCTACAATGAGCAGTTCTTC. It encodes CASSDRLASPYNEQFF.

This clone was detected only a few times. V is TRBV2 and J is TRBJ1-1; D is uncertain. Trimming took off 2 bases at V and 3 bases at J, with 7 bases between the two ends. The CDR3 contains 13 residues. In germline, CDR1 is SNHLY, CDR2 FYNNEI. In nucleotides, the CDR3 is TGTGCCAGCAGTGAAAGGTATTACACTGAAGCTTTCTTT. It codes for CASSERYYTEAFF.

The J gene is TRBJ1-2, the V gene TRBV6-5; no reliable D call. Germline V gene sequence: CDR1 MNHEY, CDR2 SVGAGI. This CDR3 region has 15 residues. The V and J ends lost 0 bases and 8 bases respectively, with 16 bases between them. The CDR3: CASSYSVTDIRGYTF. For the CDR3, the DNA is TGTGCCAGCAGTTACTCCGTCACTGACATCCGGGGCTACACCTTC.

The chain employs TRBV30 and TRBJ2-3; D is ambiguous. V shed 4 bases and J shed 8 bases, with 13 bases lying between them. The CDR3 loop spans 12 amino acids. CDR1 and CDR2 from the germline V gene are GTSNPN and SVGIG (reference sequence). The CDR3 here is CAWNGGSVTQYF. CDR3 coding DNA: TGTGCCTGGAACGGCGGCAGCGTTACGCAGTATTTT.

Concerning this clone: Its ends do not fully match the called genes, so a read error is possible. The chain links TRBV2 to TRBJ2-7; 7 bases match TRBD1. This CDR3 region has 13 residues. Germline CDR1 SNHLY, CDR2 FYNNEI. CDR3 in amino acids: CASREGRGTAPNF. The CDR3 coding sequence is TGTGCCAGCAGGGAAGGAAGAGGGACAGCTCCTAACTTC. Together with reference TRBV2 and TRBJ2-7, the CDR3 gives the full variable domain: EPEVTQTPSHQVTQMGQEVILRCVPISNHLYFYWYRQILGQKVEFLVSFYNNEISEKSEIFDDQFSVERPDGSNFTLKIRSTKLEDSAMYFCASREGRGTAPNFGPGTRLTVT.

The V and J genes are TRBV19 and TRBJ1-1; no definite D call. The CDR3 sequence is 11 residues long. The V end was cut by 4 bases, the J end by 1 base, with 1 base between. The germline V gene has CDR1 LNHDA and CDR2 SQIVND (reference sequence). The CDR3 DNA reads as TGTGCCAGTAGTAGGAACACTGAAGCTTTCTTT. Its translation: CASSRNTEAFF.

This clone is a singleton in its sample. The chain uses TRBV6-5 and TRBJ2-3; a weak D match, TRBD2 (5 bases). The CDR3 runs to 15 residues. The V gene lost 6 bases and the J gene lost 0 bases, with 13 bases spanning the gap. CDR1 is MNHEY, CDR2 SVGAGI, per germline. CDR3 sequence (DNA): TGTGCCAGCAGCTTAAGAGCGGAAAGCACAGATACGCAGTATTTT. Amino acids: CASSLRAESTDTQYF.

This chain connects TRBV9 to TRBJ2-3; weak D call: TRBD2 (5 bases). V dropped 0 bases and J dropped 2 bases, with 10 bases sitting between them. CDR1 and CDR2 (germline): SGDLS, YYNGEE. The CDR3 length is 15 residues. The CDR3 loop reads CASSVGGGATDTQYF. The CDR3 DNA is TGTGCCAGCAGCGTAGGCGGAGGAGCCACAGATACGCAGTATTTT.

The rearrangement uses TRBV13 and TRBJ2-2; D is unclear. The germline CDR1 and CDR2 sequences are PRHDT and FYEKMQ (reference sequence). CDR3 length: 13 residues. V was trimmed by 0 bases and J by 1 base, leaving 0 bases between them. The CDR3 loop is CASSLGNTGELFF. The CDR3 region has the DNA TGTGCCAGCAGCTTAGGGAACACCGGGGAGCTGTTTTTT.

V usage is TRBV5-1 and J usage is TRBJ1-1, with D perhaps TRBD1 (5 bases). Germline loops: CDR1 SGHRS, CDR2 YFSETQ. The CDR3 spans 15 residues. V was pared by 4 bases and J by 0 bases, with 13 bases between. The CDR3 sequence: CASSGPDRVNTEAFF. DNA for the CDR3: TGCGCCAGCAGCGGCCCCGACAGAGTGAACACTGAAGCTTTCTTT.

The CDR3 region is CAWSQWVQGGPDTQYF. The CDR3 coding sequence is TGTGCCTGGAGCCAATGGGTCCAGGGGGGCCCAGATACGCAGTATTTT. This chain uses TRBV30 with TRBJ2-3, with a tentative D call TRBD1 (7 bases). Germline CDR1 and CDR2: GTSNPN and SVGIG (reference sequence). The CDR3 has 16 amino acids. The V gene lost 3 bases and the J gene lost 4 bases, with 20 bases spanning the gap.

The V gene is TRBV6-1, the J gene TRBJ2-5, with D tentatively TRBD1 (7 bases). Trimming stripped 7 bases from V and 5 bases from J, with 14 bases between. The CDR3 length is 13 residues. CDR1 MNHNS and CDR2 SASEGT come from the germline V gene. In DNA form, the CDR3 reads TGTGCCAGCATCCCGGCAGGGGGGGAGACCCAGTACTTC. Translation gives CASIPAGGETQYF.

The chain employs TRBV6-5 and TRBJ2-5; possibly TRBD1 for D (6 bases). Germline CDR1 reads MNHEY; CDR2 reads SVGAGI. The CDR3 is made up of 15 amino acids. The germline V and J ends were trimmed by 0 bases and 0 bases, with 8 bases remaining between them. The CDR3 sequence: CASSYSSGDQETQYF. The CDR3 nucleotides read TGTGCCAGCAGTTACTCATCAGGGGACCAAGAGACCCAGTACTTC.

This clone came up a few times. The CDR3 region has the DNA TGTGCCAGCAGCCTAACTCGCTATGGCTACACCTTC. As protein: CASSLTRYGYTF. The chain joins TRBV2 to TRBJ1-2; D is uncertain. Germline assignment: CDR1 SNHLY and CDR2 FYNNEI. This CDR3 region has 12 residues. Trimming pared 6 bases from V and 4 bases from J, leaving 9 bases between.

The gene calls are TRBV25-1 and TRBJ1-5; 7 bases fit TRBD1. Unmatched junction bases numbered 9, after V lost 2 bases and J lost 8 bases. Germline lookup yields CDR1 MGHDK and CDR2 SYGVNS. This CDR3 has 15 residues. This CDR3 reads CASSEGADRVKPQHF. The CDR3 bases are TGTGCCAGCAGTGAAGGCGCAGACAGGGTTAAGCCCCAGCATTTT.

This sequence joins TRBV5-4 and TRBJ1-1; tentative D call: TRBD1 (6 bases). Trimming left V 2 bases short and J 0 bases short, with 8 bases between. This CDR3 contains 14 residues. In germline, CDR1 is SGHNT, CDR2 YYREEE (reference sequence). The CDR3 DNA is TGTGCCAGCAGCTTAGGGGGGCTGAACACTGAAGCTTTCTTT. Protein product: CASSLGGLNTEAFF.

The genes are TRBV10-1 and TRBJ2-5; D is tentatively TRBD1 or TRBD2 (5 bases each). Germline V CDR1 and CDR2: WNHNN, SYGVQD (reference sequence). This CDR3 contains 14 residues. V lost 5 bases to trimming and J lost 6 bases, with 16 bases between them. The CDR3 here is CASSPSRGEKTQYF. The CDR3 region has the DNA TGCGCCAGCAGTCCATCTAGAGGGGAGAAGACCCAGTACTTC.

The J gene is TRBJ2-7, the V gene TRBV5-1, with 9 bases that match TRBD2. V gave up 0 bases and J gave up 2 bases; unmatched junction bases: 6. The CDR3 extends over 16 amino acids. The germline CDR1 and CDR2 sequences are SGHRS and YFSETQ. CDR3 protein: CASSLVAGASTYEQYF. The CDR3 coding sequence is TGCGCCAGCAGCTTGGTAGCGGGGGCCTCAACCTACGAGCAGTACTTC.

The chain has TRBV14 and TRBJ1-6; D ambiguous. From germline, CDR1 is SGHDN and CDR2 FVKESK. V was shortened by 3 bases and J by 0 bases, with 12 bases between the two germline ends. The CDR3 sequence is 17 residues long. The CDR3 is CASSQAHHISYNSPLHF. The CDR3 region has the DNA TGTGCCAGCAGCCAGGCGCACCATATCTCCTATAATTCACCCCTCCACTTT.

This chain joins TRBV2 and TRBJ2-2; 11 positions match TRBD1. J was trimmed by 7 bases and V by 6 bases; bases with no gene match: 7. CDR1 and CDR2 from the germline V gene are SNHLY and FYNNEI. CDR3 length equals 15 residues. DNA of the CDR3: TGTGCCAGCAGCGAAAGGACAGGGGGCTACGGGGAGCTGTTTTTT. Translated: CASSERTGGYGELFF.

This clone came up a few times. J is TRBJ1-2 and V is TRBV30, with D possibly being TRBD1 (5 bases). Germline values: CDR1 GTSNPN, CDR2 SVGIG (reference sequence). The CDR3 has 13 amino acids. The V gene lost 2 bases and the J gene lost 4 bases, with 11 bases spanning the gap. Here the CDR3 reads CAWSLQATYGYTF. The CDR3 DNA reads TGTGCCTGGAGTTTACAGGCGACCTATGGCTACACCTTC.

This clone appeared a few times. CDR3 DNA: TGCAGCGCCTATAGGGACTATGGCTACACCTTC. Its translation is CSAYRDYGYTF. This chain joins TRBV29-1 and TRBJ1-2; D is uncertain. The CDR3 sequence is 11 residues long. Looked up from germline, CDR1 is SQVTM and CDR2 is ANQGSEA. Trimming left V 7 bases short and J 3 bases short, with 9 bases between.

The gene calls are TRBV5-1 and TRBJ2-1; no firm D call. There are 14 residues in the CDR3. Germline assignment: CDR1 SGHRS and CDR2 YFSETQ. V lost 0 bases and J lost 9, with 13 bases in between. This CDR3 is CASSLADPRGEQFF. The CDR3 DNA sequence: TGCGCCAGCAGCTTGGCGGACCCCAGAGGTGAGCAGTTCTTC. Drawing the rest from reference TRBV5-1 and TRBJ2-1, the complete variable domain is KAGVTQTPRYLIKTRGQQVTLSCSPISGHRSVSWYQQTPGQGLQFLFEYFSETQRNKGNFPGRFSGRQFSNSRSEMNVSTLELGDSALYLCASSLADPRGEQFFGPGTRLTVL.